This TCR beta chain was identified during a study of blood T cell repertoires in COVID-19. Overall study context: Acute and convalescent COVID-19 specimens originated in the United States, Italy and Spain. T cells, B-cell-depleted T cells, or PBMCs supplied cDNA or gDNA.

The J segment lost 2 bases and the V segment lost 3 bases, leaving 7 bases of the junction unmatched. CDR1 and CDR2 from the germline V gene are MDHEN and SYDVKM. The CDR3 has 16 amino acids. Original analysis: By means of reference gene primer amplification, nucleated cell counts were estimated. Clones were read by immunoSEQ multiplex PCR, and TCRdb kept only the in-frame ones, dropping some. V and J calls and clone size are those listed in that table; D and trimming were worked out from the DNA. The sample contains 200,000 to 250,000 clones, around 82% of which appear only once. The sequence was obtained from a woman older than 75 with active or convalescent COVID-19. The V gene is TRBV28, the J gene TRBJ1-2, with 9 bases aligning to TRBD1. Material: peripheral blood. CDR3 coding DNA: TGTGCCAGCAGTTTGTGGGGGGACAGGGAAAACTATGGCTACACCTTC. Its protein is CASSLWGDRENYGYTF.